This is a list of T cell receptor beta chains from one sample in a study of T-cell reconstitution after alpha-beta-depleted transplantation in children. TCRdb passed the PCR reads through MiXCR, listing each CDR3 protein once. The sample shows 350,000 to 450,000 distinct CDR3 sequences, about an eighth of them seen only once. The sample consisted of PBMCs, taken from the stem cell graft. The source is a human donor who donated a stem cell graft to a child with Fanconi anemia. Both conserved end residues are part of each CDR3. The order of the fields is D gene, J gene, clone size, V gene, CDR3 DNA, CDR3 protein. A D gene is named only where the DNA matches it firmly. Clone size is stated in some rows and not others, as once, few, many or a class when expanded.

d_gene: .
j_gene: TRBJ2-3
abundance: .
v_gene: TRBV11-2
CDR3nt: TGTGCCAGCAGCGTCCAGACTTGGGGTACGCAGTATTTT
CDR3aa: CASSVQTWGTQYF

d_gene: TRBD2
j_gene: TRBJ2-1
abundance: many
v_gene: TRBV12-3/TRBV12-4
CDR3nt: TGTGCCAGCACCCCGGATAGCGGGGGACCAAATGAGCAGTTCTTC
CDR3aa: CASTPDSGGPNEQFF

d_gene: TRBD2
j_gene: TRBJ2-1
abundance: many
v_gene: TRBV13
CDR3nt: TGTGCCAGCAGCTCTAGATATCTAGCGGGGGGGCCCTACAATGAGCAGTTCTTC
CDR3aa: CASSSRYLAGGPYNEQFF

d_gene: .
j_gene: TRBJ1-1
abundance: few
v_gene: TRBV29-1
CDR3nt: TGCAGCGCAGGGGTTGGAAACACTGAAGCTTTCTTT
CDR3aa: CSAGVGNTEAFF

d_gene: .
j_gene: TRBJ1-5
abundance: many
v_gene: TRBV12-3/TRBV12-4
CDR3nt: TGTGCCAGCAGTTTAAGCGAGGGGATAAGGAATAGCAATCAGCCCCAGCATTTT
CDR3aa: CASSLSEGIRNSNQPQHF

d_gene: .
j_gene: TRBJ2-6
abundance: few
v_gene: TRBV5-6
CDR3nt: TGTGCCAGCAGCTCTTCCTCTGGGGCCAACGTCCTGACTTTC
CDR3aa: CASSSSSGANVLTF

d_gene: TRBD1
j_gene: TRBJ1-5
abundance: .
v_gene: TRBV7-9
CDR3nt: TGTGCCAGCAGCCAGCAGGGGGCAAGCCAGCCCCAGCATTTT
CDR3aa: CASSQQGASQPQHF

d_gene: TRBD1
j_gene: TRBJ2-5
abundance: few
v_gene: TRBV30
CDR3nt: TGTGCCTGGGCGACAGGGGGCAGAGAGACCCAGTACTTC
CDR3aa: CAWATGGRETQYF

d_gene: .
j_gene: TRBJ1-2
abundance: .
v_gene: TRBV12-3/TRBV12-4
CDR3nt: TGTGCCAGCCGATCAGGGAACTATGGCTACACCTTC
CDR3aa: CASRSGNYGYTF

d_gene: .
j_gene: TRBJ1-6
abundance: .
v_gene: TRBV7-6
CDR3nt: TGTGCCAGCAGCCTTATGGTTGGGGATTCACCCCTCCACTTT
CDR3aa: CASSLMVGDSPLHF

d_gene: .
j_gene: TRBJ2-2
abundance: many
v_gene: TRBV6-5
CDR3nt: TGTGCCAGCAGTTACGATTTCCGGACCGGGGAGCTGTTTTTT
CDR3aa: CASSYDFRTGELFF

d_gene: .
j_gene: TRBJ1-2
abundance: .
v_gene: TRBV12-3/TRBV12-4
CDR3nt: TGTGCCAGCAGTTTATCAGGGGCGGGCAGCTATGGCTACACCTTC
CDR3aa: CASSLSGAGSYGYTF

d_gene: .
j_gene: TRBJ1-3
abundance: .
v_gene: TRBV20-1
CDR3nt: TGCAGTGCCGCGAACTCTGGAAACACCATATATTTT
CDR3aa: CSAANSGNTIYF

d_gene: TRBD2
j_gene: TRBJ2-2
abundance: few
v_gene: TRBV10-3
CDR3nt: TGTGCCATCAGTGAGGGACTAGCGGGGAACACCGGGGAGCTGTTTTTT
CDR3aa: CAISEGLAGNTGELFF

d_gene: .
j_gene: TRBJ1-2
abundance: .
v_gene: TRBV6-4
CDR3nt: TGTGCCAGCAGTGCCGAGGGTGGAGGTAACTATGGCTACACCTTC
CDR3aa: CASSAEGGGNYGYTF

d_gene: TRBD1
j_gene: TRBJ2-5
abundance: few
v_gene: TRBV6-5
CDR3nt: TGTGCCAGCAGTTACTCGACAGGGTACGGAGAGACCCAGTACTTC
CDR3aa: CASSYSTGYGETQYF

d_gene: .
j_gene: TRBJ2-2
abundance: many
v_gene: TRBV2
CDR3nt: TGTGCCAGTCAAATAGCGGATTCAGGCGGGGAGCTGTTTTTT
CDR3aa: CASQIADSGGELFF

d_gene: .
j_gene: TRBJ2-1
abundance: .
v_gene: TRBV5-1
CDR3nt: TGCGCCAGCAGCTTGCCCGCGGGGTCCTACAATGAGCAGTTCTTC
CDR3aa: CASSLPAGSYNEQFF

d_gene: .
j_gene: TRBJ1-2
abundance: many
v_gene: TRBV6-5
CDR3nt: TGTGCCAGCAGTAACGGGTACCCTAACTATGGCTACACCTTC
CDR3aa: CASSNGYPNYGYTF

d_gene: .
j_gene: TRBJ2-7
abundance: many
v_gene: TRBV27
CDR3nt: TGTGCCAGCACCCGCACGGGGACCTACGAGCAGTACTTC
CDR3aa: CASTRTGTYEQYF

d_gene: .
j_gene: TRBJ1-1
abundance: .
v_gene: TRBV24-1
CDR3nt: TGTGCCACCAGTGATCCTCGCGCAGAGAACACTGAAGCTTTCTTT
CDR3aa: CATSDPRAENTEAFF

d_gene: .
j_gene: TRBJ2-1
abundance: .
v_gene: TRBV5-4
CDR3nt: TGTGCCAGCAGCTTTGCCCAAGGGGTAGAGCAGTTCTTC
CDR3aa: CASSFAQGVEQFF

d_gene: .
j_gene: TRBJ1-1
abundance: few
v_gene: TRBV19
CDR3nt: TGTGCCAGTAGCGAAGTCAGCGGCGATAACACTGAAGCTTTCTTT
CDR3aa: CASSEVSGDNTEAFF

d_gene: TRBD2
j_gene: TRBJ2-2
abundance: few
v_gene: TRBV6-1
CDR3nt: TGTGCCAGCAGTCCCCGCAGCGGGGGTCGTGGCACCGGGGAGCTGTTTTTT
CDR3aa: CASSPRSGGRGTGELFF

d_gene: .
j_gene: TRBJ1-2
abundance: .
v_gene: TRBV27
CDR3nt: TGTGCCAGCAGTTTAGAGAGAAACTATGGCTACACCTTC
CDR3aa: CASSLERNYGYTF

d_gene: TRBD1
j_gene: TRBJ2-2
abundance: few
v_gene: TRBV7-8
CDR3nt: TGTGCCAGCAGCCCAACAGGGGTGGCGAACACCGGGGAGCTGTTTTTT
CDR3aa: CASSPTGVANTGELFF

d_gene: TRBD1
j_gene: TRBJ2-1
abundance: few
v_gene: TRBV20-1
CDR3nt: TGCAGTGCCCTAGTGGGACAGGGAATACTCAATGAGCAGTTCTTC
CDR3aa: CSALVGQGILNEQFF

d_gene: .
j_gene: TRBJ1-1
abundance: many
v_gene: TRBV7-9
CDR3nt: TGTGCCAGCAGCTTAGAGGGACGGAGTTCTGAAGCTTTCTTT
CDR3aa: CASSLEGRSSEAFF

d_gene: .
j_gene: TRBJ2-3
abundance: few
v_gene: TRBV5-1
CDR3nt: TGCGCCAGCAGCAGGGTAGCGGTTTCTAGCACAGATACGCAGTATTTT
CDR3aa: CASSRVAVSSTDTQYF

d_gene: TRBD2
j_gene: TRBJ2-3
abundance: few
v_gene: TRBV6-1
CDR3nt: TGTGCCAGCAGTGACGGACTAGGCGGCGATACGCAGTATTTT
CDR3aa: CASSDGLGGDTQYF

d_gene: TRBD1
j_gene: TRBJ1-6
abundance: few
v_gene: TRBV12-3/TRBV12-4
CDR3nt: TGTGCCAGCAGTTCACGACAGGGGAATTCACCCCTCCACTTT
CDR3aa: CASSSRQGNSPLHF

d_gene: .
j_gene: TRBJ1-2
abundance: many
v_gene: TRBV5-1
CDR3nt: TGCGCCAGCAGCTTTGGGGCTAGAGGCTCTGCGGGCTACACCTTC
CDR3aa: CASSFGARGSAGYTF

d_gene: .
j_gene: TRBJ1-1
abundance: many
v_gene: TRBV5-1
CDR3nt: TGCGCCAGCAGCTTGGAACAGTACACTGAAGCTTTCTTT
CDR3aa: CASSLEQYTEAFF

d_gene: .
j_gene: TRBJ2-7
abundance: few
v_gene: TRBV11-2
CDR3nt: TGTGCCAGCAGCTTAGTCGAGGGGGTGGGCTCCTACGAGCAGTACTTC
CDR3aa: CASSLVEGVGSYEQYF

d_gene: TRBD2
j_gene: TRBJ2-1
abundance: many
v_gene: TRBV5-1
CDR3nt: TGCGCCAGCAGCTTGGTGGCTAGCGGGGACCTACGAGATGAGCAGTTCTTC
CDR3aa: CASSLVASGDLRDEQFF

d_gene: TRBD2
j_gene: TRBJ2-5
abundance: few
v_gene: TRBV6-2/TRBV6-3
CDR3nt: TGTGCCAGCAGTTACCCCCGACTAGCGGGGCGCCAAGAGACCCAGTACTTC
CDR3aa: CASSYPRLAGRQETQYF

d_gene: .
j_gene: TRBJ1-2
abundance: few
v_gene: TRBV10-2
CDR3nt: TGCGCCAGCAGTGCGTCCCCGTGGAACTATGGCTACACCTTC
CDR3aa: CASSASPWNYGYTF

d_gene: .
j_gene: TRBJ2-1
abundance: few
v_gene: TRBV5-8
CDR3nt: TGTGCCAGCAGCTTGGGACAGATCTACAATGAGCAGTTCTTC
CDR3aa: CASSLGQIYNEQFF

d_gene: TRBD2
j_gene: TRBJ2-1
abundance: .
v_gene: TRBV10-3
CDR3nt: TGTGCCATCAGTGAGTCTATTCGGACTAGCGGGGGCGATGAGCAGTTCTTC
CDR3aa: CAISESIRTSGGDEQFF

d_gene: TRBD1
j_gene: TRBJ1-2
abundance: few
v_gene: TRBV29-1
CDR3nt: TGCAGCGTTGAAGCCGGACAGGGAAGCGGCTACACCTTC
CDR3aa: CSVEAGQGSGYTF

d_gene: TRBD2
j_gene: TRBJ2-1
abundance: few
v_gene: TRBV20-1
CDR3nt: TGCAGTGCTAGCCTAGGACTAGCCGTATACAATGAGCAGTTCTTC
CDR3aa: CSASLGLAVYNEQFF

d_gene: TRBD1
j_gene: TRBJ2-2
abundance: few
v_gene: TRBV5-1
CDR3nt: TGCGCCAGCGGACCTCAGGGGGCGATCGGGGAGCTGTTTTTT
CDR3aa: CASGPQGAIGELFF

d_gene: .
j_gene: TRBJ1-2
abundance: .
v_gene: TRBV30
CDR3nt: TGTGCCTGGAGTCCGGGCCGGCTCTATGGCTACACCTTC
CDR3aa: CAWSPGRLYGYTF

d_gene: .
j_gene: TRBJ2-3
abundance: .
v_gene: TRBV7-3
CDR3nt: TGTGCCAGCAGCTTAAGCACACTGAGCACAGATACGCAGTATTTT
CDR3aa: CASSLSTLSTDTQYF

d_gene: .
j_gene: TRBJ2-1
abundance: .
v_gene: TRBV5-1
CDR3nt: TGCGCCAGCAGCGGACAGCAAACCTCCTACAATGAGCAGTTCTTC
CDR3aa: CASSGQQTSYNEQFF

d_gene: .
j_gene: TRBJ1-5
abundance: .
v_gene: TRBV25-1
CDR3nt: TGTGCCAGCAGTGTGGGGGGAGGGCAGGGAGGCAATCAGCCCCAGCATTTT
CDR3aa: CASSVGGGQGGNQPQHF

d_gene: .
j_gene: TRBJ2-2
abundance: few
v_gene: TRBV5-1
CDR3nt: TGCGCCAGCAGCCCGGGCGGTGGGCAGGCCGGGGAGCTGTTTTTT
CDR3aa: CASSPGGGQAGELFF

d_gene: TRBD2
j_gene: TRBJ2-3
abundance: few
v_gene: TRBV7-6
CDR3nt: TGTGCCAGCAGCCTGGGCGGGGGGCTGGCAGATACGCAGTATTTT
CDR3aa: CASSLGGGLADTQYF

d_gene: TRBD2
j_gene: TRBJ2-2
abundance: .
v_gene: TRBV20-1
CDR3nt: TGCAGTGCTAGTTACCGGGGGGGCCTCGGCACCGGGGAGCTGTTTTTT
CDR3aa: CSASYRGGLGTGELFF

d_gene: .
j_gene: TRBJ2-2
abundance: many
v_gene: TRBV6-2/TRBV6-3
CDR3nt: TGTGCCAGCAGTTACTCTCTAGTAAACGGGGAGCTGTTTTTT
CDR3aa: CASSYSLVNGELFF

d_gene: .
j_gene: TRBJ2-1
abundance: many
v_gene: TRBV5-1
CDR3nt: TGCGCCAGCAGCTTGAGGGGGAGTAGTAAAAACAATGAGCAGTTCTTC
CDR3aa: CASSLRGSSKNNEQFF